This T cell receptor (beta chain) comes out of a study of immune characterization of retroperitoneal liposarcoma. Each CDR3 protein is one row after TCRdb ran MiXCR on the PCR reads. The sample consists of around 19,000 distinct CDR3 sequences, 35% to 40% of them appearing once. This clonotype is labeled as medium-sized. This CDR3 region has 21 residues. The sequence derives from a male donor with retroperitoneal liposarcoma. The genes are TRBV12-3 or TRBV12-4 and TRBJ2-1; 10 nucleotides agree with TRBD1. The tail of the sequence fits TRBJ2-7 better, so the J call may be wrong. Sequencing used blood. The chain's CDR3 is CASSVRPRDRGSLSSAYEQYF. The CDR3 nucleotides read TGTGCCAGCAGCGTCCGCCCCCGGGACAGGGGCTCCCTGTCCAGCGCCTACGAGCAGTACTTC.